This entry lists 15 T cell receptor beta chains sequenced from one sample in a study of blood T cell repertoires in COVID-19 (TCRdb year 2020). Preparation of the library involved the immunoSEQ multiplex PCR assay. The table was pulled from immuneACCESS by TCRdb, which kept in-frame rearrangements only. Such tables lose some clones; where checked, under half of the loss comes from unresolved V genes, and the rest has no known cause. This sample is represented by tens of thousands of clones; approximately 92% of them were singletons. The ten largest make up 15% to 20% of the sample. Sample: peripheral blood. The source of these receptors is a human donor in a cohort sampled during active COVID-19.

The chain couples TRBV2 to TRBJ2-4; D is unclear. The CDR3 contains 15 residues. The germline V gene has CDR1 SNHLY and CDR2 FYNNEI. The germline V and J ends were trimmed by 5 bases and 4 bases, with 15 bases remaining between them. The CDR3 nucleotides are TGTGCCAGCAGTAACTCCCGAAAGCTAAAAAACATTCAGTACTTC. Its translation is CASSNSRKLKNIQYF.

The chain recombines TRBV9 with TRBJ1-1, with TRBD1 as a possible D gene (6 bases). CDR1 and CDR2 (germline): SGDLS, YYNGEE. The ends were cut back, 3 bases at V and 5 bases at J, with 14 bases in the middle. This CDR3 is built from 14 residues. The CDR3 region is CASSAYREGTEAFF. The CDR3 DNA reads as TGTGCCAGCAGCGCCTACAGGGAGGGGACTGAAGCTTTCTTT. Filled out from reference TRBV9 and TRBJ1-1, the complete variable domain reads DSGVTQTPKHLITATGQRVTLRCSPRSGDLSVYWYQQSLDQGLQFLIQYYNGEERAKGNILERFSAQQFPDLHSELNLSSLELGDSALYFCASSAYREGTEAFFGQGTRLTVV.

The chain links TRBV9 to TRBJ2-7; 9 bases agree with TRBD1. The V gene end was trimmed by 0 bases and the J gene end by 2 bases; junction bases not matched to a gene: 0. In germline, CDR1 is SGDLS, CDR2 YYNGEE. This CDR3 is 14 amino acids long. The CDR3 sequence: CASSVGTGAYEQYF. CDR3 nucleotides: TGTGCCAGCAGCGTAGGGACAGGGGCCTACGAGCAGTACTTC.

The chain carries TRBV2 and TRBJ1-3, with 7 bases fitting TRBD1. Losses at the gene ends were 4 bases for V and 0 bases for J; bases not matched to a gene: 3. This CDR3 is 15 amino acids long. Germline V gene data show CDR1 as SNHLY and CDR2 as FYNNEI. CDR3 protein: CASSAQGGSGNTIYF. CDR3 coding DNA: TGTGCCAGCAGTGCCCAGGGGGGCTCTGGAAACACCATATATTTT.

A note on this clone: Its ends do not fully match the called genes, so a read error is possible. The J gene is TRBJ2-5, the V gene TRBV19; TRBD1 agrees at 12 bases. The CDR3 is 14 amino acids. Germline V gives CDR1 LNHDA, CDR2 SQIVND (reference sequence). The CDR3 sequence: CASSVGPGQGARDF. In nucleotides, the CDR3 is TGTGCCAGTAGCGTGGGTCCGGGACAGGGGGCCAGGGACTTC. The full variable domain, rest sourced from reference TRBV19 and TRBJ2-5, is DGGITQSPKYLFRKEGQNVTLSCEQNLNHDAMYWYRQDPGQGLRLIYYSQIVNDFQKGDIAEGYSVSREKKESFPLTVTSAQKNPTAFYLCASSVGPGQGARDFGPGTRLLVL.

This chain joins TRBV7-2 and TRBJ2-2, with D unresolved. With 2 bases removed from V and 3 bases from J, the gap between germline ends came to 13 bases. This CDR3 is 16 amino acids long. The germline CDR1 and CDR2 sequences are SGHTA and FQGNSA. The CDR3 nucleotides read TGTGCCAGCAGCTTATATTCACACGAGGACACCGGGGAGCTGTTTTTT. This encodes CASSLYSHEDTGELFF.

V usage is TRBV7-9 and J usage is TRBJ1-1; TRBD1 agrees at 9 bases. The length of the CDR3 is 15 residues. The germline V gene has CDR1 SEHNR and CDR2 FQNEAQ (reference sequence). J gave up 6 bases and V 4 bases, and 9 bases lay outside the gene matches. As DNA, the CDR3 is TGTGCCAGCAGCTCAGGCGACAGGGGGATCTCTGAAGCTTTCTTT. Protein: CASSSGDRGISEAFF.

This sequence joins TRBV20-1 and TRBJ2-5, with D uncertain. CDR3 length: 11 amino acids. Germline CDR1 DFQATT, CDR2 SNEGSKA (reference sequence). Between the trimmed V and J ends, which lost 2 bases and 3 bases, there was a span of 4 bases. The CDR3 loop reads CSARQEETQYF. CDR3 in DNA: TGCAGTGCTAGACAGGAAGAGACCCAGTACTTC.

The rearrangement links TRBV6-4 to TRBJ1-3; 10 bases are a match to TRBD1. The CDR3 has 18 amino acids. With 4 bases clipped from V and 3 bases from J, the junction kept 12 bases outside the gene matches. The germline V gene has CDR1 MRHNA and CDR2 SNTAGT. CDR3: CASSVPGQGSTGGNTIYF. CDR3 nucleotide sequence: TGTGCCAGCAGTGTACCGGGACAGGGGTCCACTGGTGGAAACACCATATATTTT.

This chain uses TRBV18 with TRBJ1-5; 7 bases match TRBD1. This CDR3 is 17 amino acids long. J lost 0 bases, V lost 6 bases, and 11 bases had no gene match. From germline, CDR1 is KGHSH and CDR2 LQKENI. CDR3 coding DNA: TGTGCCAGCTCGCGCACTACAGGGGAGTATAGCAATCAGCCCCAGCATTTT. Translation gives CASSRTTGEYSNQPQHF.

The chain links TRBV6-4 to TRBJ1-4; unclear D gene. This CDR3 is built from 14 residues. The V gene's germline CDR1 is MRHNA and CDR2 SNTAGT. The ends were cut back, 7 bases at V and 0 bases at J, with 9 bases in the middle. CDR3 amino acids: CASTPGTTNEKLFF. CDR3 nucleotides: TGTGCCAGCACACCAGGAACAACTAATGAAAAACTGTTTTTT.

The chain recombines TRBV19 with TRBJ2-5; 8 bases map to TRBD2. The germline gives CDR1 LNHDA, CDR2 SQIVND (reference sequence). The CDR3 is 15 amino acids. J lost 1 base, V lost 4 bases, and 5 bases had no gene match. CDR3: CASSTPGTSQETQYF. The CDR3 DNA follows: TGTGCCAGTAGTACCCCCGGGACTAGCCAAGAGACCCAGTACTTC.

The chain recombines TRBV18 with TRBJ1-5, with D possibly TRBD1 on 5 matching bases. Trimming stripped 4 bases from V and 7 bases from J, with 20 bases between. Germline assignment: CDR1 KGHSH and CDR2 LQKENI. The CDR3 extends over 16 amino acids. The CDR3 spells CASSQNEAQGSQPQHF. Written as DNA, the CDR3 is TGTGCCAGCTCACAGAATGAGGCGCAGGGTTCGCAGCCCCAGCATTTT.

The genes are TRBV5-6 and TRBJ2-3; 12 positions agree with TRBD2. J lost 7 bases, V lost 3 bases, and 12 bases had no gene match. Germline lookup yields CDR1 SGHDT and CDR2 YYEEEE. The CDR3 runs 17 residues. The CDR3 nucleotides are TGTGCCAGCAGCTCCTTCGCTCTAGCGGGGGGGCCTAATACGCAGTATTTT. Translated: CASSSFALAGGPNTQYF.

This chain uses TRBV9 with TRBJ2-3; D might be TRBD2 (5 bases). Trimming took off 7 bases at V and 0 bases at J, with 12 bases between the two ends. Per germline, CDR1 SGDLS and CDR2 YYNGEE. CDR3 length: 14 amino acids. The chain's CDR3 is CASQPSGSTDTQYF. For the CDR3, the DNA is TGTGCCAGCCAACCCTCGGGGAGCACAGATACGCAGTATTTT.